The next 24 T cell receptor beta chains were all read from a single sample in a study of cytomegalovirus exposure and HLA in healthy donors. The PCR made use of 60 Vbeta and 13 Jbeta primers. Libraries were prepared by immunoSEQ multiplex PCR; TCRdb keeps only in-frame clonotypes and omits some of them. The table has 150,000 to 200,000 clones, around 88% seen once. Sequencing input: PBMCs. The receptors were sampled from a young woman in good health and CMV-seronegative.

The CDR3 sequence is CASSRDGREKYEQYF. In DNA form, the CDR3 reads TGTGCCAGCAGCCGGGACGGGAGGGAAAAATACGAGCAGTACTTC. This rearrangement joins TRBV7-2 to TRBJ2-7, with 8 bases lining up with TRBD2. With V trimmed by 5 bases and J by 4 bases, 10 bases remained unmatched. CDR1 is SGHTA and CDR2 is FQGNSA in the germline V gene. The CDR3 is made up of 15 amino acids.

The genes are TRBV6-6 and TRBJ2-5, with D possibly matching TRBD1 (6 bases). The DNA matches TRBJ2-7 better at its end, which makes the J call doubtful. This CDR3 is 14 amino acids long. Germline values: CDR1 MNHNY, CDR2 SVGAGI (reference sequence). CDR3 nucleotides: TGTGCCAGCAGGGGGGCCGGGGTCAGGTACGAGCAGTACTTC. It encodes CASRGAGVRYEQYF.

CDR3 amino acids: CASSFEAANTGELFF. Here the CDR3 DNA reads TGTGCCAGCAGCTTCGAAGCCGCGAACACCGGGGAGCTGTTTTTT. The chain combines TRBV7-8 with TRBJ2-2; D is uncertain. Trimming pared 3 bases from V and 0 bases from J, leaving 8 bases between. The CDR3 is made up of 15 amino acids. The germline V gene encodes CDR1 SGHVS and CDR2 FQNEAQ.

The chain combines TRBV7-9 with TRBJ2-3; 11 bases map to TRBD2. V lost 5 bases, J lost 6 bases, and 7 bases stayed unmatched. The CDR3 totals 15 residues. The germline gives CDR1 SEHNR, CDR2 FQNEAQ (reference sequence). The CDR3 sequence is CASSPGLAGWDTQYF. CDR3 sequence (DNA): TGTGCCAGCAGCCCCGGACTAGCGGGTTGGGATACGCAGTATTTT.

The chain couples TRBV6-1 to TRBJ2-7; D is unclear. V gave up 4 bases and J gave up 6 bases, with 13 bases separating them. In germline, CDR1 is MNHNS, CDR2 SASEGT. The CDR3 has 13 amino acids. The CDR3 region is CASSATINGEQYF. In nucleotides, the CDR3 is TGTGCCAGCAGTGCCACGATAAACGGCGAGCAGTACTTC.

The chain combines TRBV7-2 with TRBJ1-2; D call uncertain. Per germline, CDR1 SGHTA and CDR2 FQGNSA. This CDR3 is built from 16 residues. The germline V and J ends were trimmed by 1 base and 2 bases, with 14 bases remaining between them. The CDR3 region is CASSLGPLQRNYGYTF. CDR3 nucleotides: TGTGCCAGCAGCTTAGGCCCGTTACAGAGAAACTATGGCTACACCTTC.

V and J are TRBV7-8 and TRBJ2-2; 10 nucleotides agree with TRBD2. With V trimmed by 4 bases and J by 1 base, 3 bases remained unmatched. CDR1 and CDR2 (germline): SGHVS, FQNEAQ. CDR3 length equals 16 residues. The CDR3 region is CASSSRLAGNTGELFF. CDR3 bases: TGTGCCAGCAGCTCCAGACTAGCGGGGAACACCGGGGAGCTGTTTTTT.

V gene TRBV4-1 combines with J gene TRBJ2-2; a possible D gene is TRBD2 (6 bases). V shed 1 base and J shed 0 bases, with 12 bases lying between them. Germline V gives CDR1 MGHRA, CDR2 YSYEKL. The CDR3 has 17 residues. The CDR3 loop is CASSQGYSGANTGELFF. The CDR3 DNA reads as TGCGCCAGCAGCCAAGGTTATAGCGGTGCGAACACCGGGGAGCTGTTTTTT.

This rearrangement joins TRBV19 to TRBJ2-7, with D possibly TRBD1 on 6 matching bases. The germline V and J ends were trimmed by 10 bases and 3 bases, with 16 bases remaining between them. The CDR3 loop spans 13 amino acids. The germline V gene encodes CDR1 LNHDA and CDR2 SQIVND (reference sequence). As DNA, the CDR3 is TGTGCCACCGCCCTGGGCAGGGGCTACGAGCAGTACTTC. It translates to CATALGRGYEQYF.

The CDR3 here is CASSPTLPGLLNEKLFF. In DNA, the CDR3 is TGTGCCAGCAGTCCGACTTTACCGGGACTCCTTAATGAAAAACTGTTTTTT. The V gene is TRBV28, the J gene TRBJ1-4; possible D gene TRBD1, 5 bases. The V and J ends lost 5 bases and 4 bases respectively, with 20 bases between them. Per the germline V gene, CDR1 is MDHEN and CDR2 is SYDVKM. CDR3 size: 17 residues.

The chain carries TRBV13 and TRBJ2-1; the match to TRBD2 covers 10 bases. Losses at the gene ends were 0 bases for V and 16 bases for J; bases not matched to a gene: 6. Germline CDR1 reads PRHDT; CDR2 reads FYEKMQ (reference sequence). This CDR3 comprises 13 residues. The CDR3 reads CASSLGDSGGGFF. In DNA, the CDR3 is TGTGCCAGCAGCTTAGGCGACAGCGGGGGGGGATTCTTC.

The V gene is TRBV4-1, the J gene TRBJ2-5, with 8 bases fitting TRBD2. The CDR3 totals 17 residues. Losses at the gene ends were 0 bases for V and 2 bases for J; bases not matched to a gene: 8. Germline V CDR1 and CDR2: MGHRA, YSYEKL. The CDR3: CASSQDPGTSFQETQYF. CDR3 nucleotides: TGCGCCAGCAGCCAAGATCCCGGGACTAGTTTTCAAGAGACCCAGTACTTC.

This clone was counted once. The identical CDR3 is also encoded by other nucleotide sequences in the sample. The chain couples TRBV28 to TRBJ1-2; TRBD1 might be the D (6 bases). Germline V gene data show CDR1 as MDHEN and CDR2 as SYDVKM. The CDR3 contains 12 residues. V gave up 9 bases and J gave up 8 bases, with 16 bases separating them. The CDR3: CASREQGTGYTF. The CDR3 DNA sequence: TGTGCCAGTAGAGAACAGGGAACGGGCTACACCTTC.

The chain employs TRBV5-4 and TRBJ1-3; D remains unclear. Germline V gene sequence: CDR1 SGHNT, CDR2 YYREEE (reference sequence). The CDR3 sequence is 14 residues long. The V and J ends lost 3 bases and 0 bases respectively, with 7 bases between them. CDR3 DNA sequence: TGTGCCAGCAGCTCCCGGGACTCTGGAAACACCATATATTTT. Translation gives CASSSRDSGNTIYF.

The V and J genes are TRBV28 and TRBJ2-1; TRBD2 aligns across 10 bases. Germline trimming cut 5 bases from V and 6 bases from J; bases unmatched to any gene: 13. This CDR3 is built from 17 residues. Germline V CDR1 and CDR2: MDHEN, SYDVKM. CDR3 protein: CASSPNLAGELGNEQFF. CDR3 coding DNA: TGTGCCAGCAGTCCTAATCTAGCGGGAGAGTTAGGCAATGAGCAGTTCTTC. Full variable domain (missing parts from reference TRBV28 and TRBJ2-1): DVKVTQSSRYLVKRTGEKVFLECVQDMDHENMFWYRQDPGLGLRLIYFSYDVKMKEKGDIPEGYSVSREKKERFSLILESASTNQTSMYLCASSPNLAGELGNEQFFGPGTRLTVL.

The J gene is TRBJ2-1, the V gene TRBV6-4; a weak D match, TRBD2 (6 bases). The germline CDR1 and CDR2 sequences are MRHNA and SNTAGT. This CDR3 has 15 amino acids. V dropped 2 bases and J dropped 7 bases, with 15 bases sitting between them. The CDR3 protein is CASSDEAGGVNEQFF. For the CDR3, the DNA is TGTGCCAGCAGTGACGAGGCAGGCGGGGTAAATGAGCAGTTCTTC.

The chain is built from TRBV11-2 and TRBJ1-2, with D tentatively TRBD1 (5 bases). Per the germline V gene, CDR1 is SGHAT and CDR2 is FQNNGV. Trimming pared 1 base from V and 5 bases from J, leaving 11 bases between. The CDR3 runs 14 residues. CDR3 sequence: CASSLVGPEYGYTF. The CDR3 DNA is TGTGCCAGCAGCTTAGTGGGGCCTGAGTATGGCTACACCTTC. The entire variable domain, with the rest obtained from reference TRBV11-2 and TRBJ1-2, is as follows: EAGVAQSPRYKIIEKRQSVAFWCNPISGHATLYWYQQILGQGPKLLIQFQNNGVVDDSQLPKDRFSAERLKGVDSTLKIQPAKLEDSAVYLCASSLVGPEYGYTFGSGTRLTVV.

The chain is built from TRBV28 and TRBJ1-5; D gene uncertain. V lost 4 bases and J lost 0, with 13 bases in between. Germline CDR1 is MDHEN and CDR2 is SYDVKM. The CDR3 has 16 amino acids. This CDR3 is CASSSSAGYSNQPQHF. DNA of the CDR3: TGTGCCAGCAGTTCCTCCGCCGGTTATAGCAATCAGCCCCAGCATTTT.

The chain recombines TRBV27 with TRBJ1-2; possibly TRBD1 for D (6 bases). This CDR3 comprises 14 residues. Germline CDR1 and CDR2: MNHEY and SMNVEV (reference sequence). V was clipped by 2 bases and J by 13 bases, with 20 bases between them. The DNA of the CDR3 is TGTGCCAGCAGTTTAACGGACAGTAGGGGGTTCCTCACCTTC. Its translation: CASSLTDSRGFLTF.

The chain uses TRBV27 and TRBJ2-7, with 8 bases fitting TRBD2. The ends lost 3 bases at V and 3 bases at J; junction bases unmatched: 4. The germline V gene encodes CDR1 MNHEY and CDR2 SMNVEV (reference sequence). This CDR3 has 14 residues. The CDR3 coding sequence is TGTGCCAGCAGTTTCGGGGGGGGAGTCTACGAGCAGTACTTC. This sequence encodes CASSFGGGVYEQYF.

The chain couples TRBV19 to TRBJ2-5; 10 positions match TRBD2. The CDR3 has 15 amino acids. V shed 5 bases, J shed 2 bases, and the junction held 5 bases outside the gene matches. Germline values: CDR1 LNHDA, CDR2 SQIVND (reference sequence). CDR3 amino acids: CASSAGLAVQETQYF. As DNA, the CDR3 is TGTGCCAGTAGTGCCGGACTAGCGGTACAAGAGACCCAGTACTTC. Looking up the rest from reference TRBV19 and TRBJ2-5 gives the full variable domain: DGGITQSPKYLFRKEGQNVTLSCEQNLNHDAMYWYRQDPGQGLRLIYYSQIVNDFQKGDIAEGYSVSREKKESFPLTVTSAQKNPTAFYLCASSAGLAVQETQYFGPGTRLLVL.

The chain employs TRBV19 and TRBJ1-1, with D unclear. V dropped 2 bases and J dropped 3 bases, with 7 bases sitting between them. Germline lookup yields CDR1 LNHDA and CDR2 SQIVND (reference sequence). This CDR3 is 13 amino acids long. This chain's CDR3 is CASSISADTEAFF. The CDR3 DNA sequence: TGTGCCAGTAGTATATCGGCGGACACTGAAGCTTTCTTT.

The chain employs TRBV6-6 and TRBJ2-7; perhaps TRBD2 as D (6 bases). CDR3 size: 14 residues. Germline loops: CDR1 MNHNY, CDR2 SVGAGI (reference sequence). V dropped 6 bases and J dropped 9 bases, with 21 bases sitting between them. This CDR3 reads CASSGGRRERRQYF. CDR3 DNA: TGTGCCAGCAGCGGGGGAAGGCGGGAACGAAGGCAGTACTTC.

The chain carries TRBV7-9 and TRBJ2-1; 11 bases are shared with TRBD2. Germline V gene data show CDR1 as SEHNR and CDR2 as FQNEAQ (reference sequence). V dropped 1 base and J dropped 4; count of bases not matched to a gene: 9. The CDR3 extends over 18 amino acids. CDR3 amino acids: CASSLGSGGAKLYNEQFF. The CDR3 coding sequence is TGTGCCAGCAGCTTAGGTAGCGGGGGGGCCAAGTTATACAATGAGCAGTTCTTC.